A selection of T cell receptor beta chains follows, all from one sample in a study of blood T cells in healthy people across ages. TCRdb redid the calling of the 5' RACE reads with MiXCR, one entry per CDR3 protein. Of almost 1 million distinct CDR3 sequences listed, roughly half are singletons. Sequencing was done on a sample of blood. The receptors here all came from a woman aged 55-70 years in good health. Each CDR3 is given with its conserved first and last residue. D genes are given only for firm matches. Clone size appears in some rows only: once, few, many, or a class for an expanded clone.

v_gene	abundance	d_gene	j_gene	CDR3nt	CDR3aa
TRBV15	.	TRBD2	TRBJ2-5	TGTGCCACCAGCAGAGCTCCTAGCGGACAAGAGACCCAGTACTTC	CATSRAPSGQETQYF
TRBV9	few	TRBD1	TRBJ2-7	TGTGCCAGCAGCTCAGGACAGGGAAGGAAGGGCGAGCAGTACTTC	CASSSGQGRKGEQYF
TRBV13	few	.	TRBJ2-7	TGTGCCAGCAGCAAGCAACTAGTAAAGGTTGGTCCTTCCTCCTACGAGCAGTACTTC	CASSKQLVKVGPSSYEQYF
TRBV28	.	.	TRBJ1-2	TGTGCCACCCTACTTGAATTTAACTATGGCTACACCTTC	CATLLEFNYGYTF
TRBV4-2	.	.	TRBJ2-5	TGTGCCAGCAGCCAAGGCGATGGCGGGGTTGAGAGAGAGACCCAGTACTTC	CASSQGDGGVERETQYF
TRBV21-1	many	.	TRBJ2-7	TGTGCCAGCGAACCCGGTCCGGCACAAAATGAGGCCTACGAGCAGTACTTC	CASEPGPAQNEAYEQYF
TRBV7-9	few	TRBD1	TRBJ2-5	TGTGCCAGCAGCGCAGGGGGCGGCCAAGAGACCCAGTACTTC	CASSAGGGQETQYF
TRBV20-1	.	.	TRBJ1-2	TGCAGTGCTAGAGATGTGCGCGACAGTGTCTATGGCTACACCTTC	CSARDVRDSVYGYTF
TRBV2	.	TRBD2	TRBJ2-1	TGTGCCAGCAGGGAGCATAGCGGGACGGAGTTGCAGTTCTTC	CASREHSGTELQFF
TRBV21-1	few	.	TRBJ2-6	TGTGCCAGCAGCGATCGTATTGTACTCAGCTCTGGGGCCAACGTCCTGACTTTC	CASSDRIVLSSGANVLTF
TRBV20-1	few	.	TRBJ2-7	TGCAGTGCTAGTTGGAGCTCCTACGAGCAGTACTTC	CSASWSSYEQYF
TRBV30	.	TRBD1	TRBJ2-7	TGTGCCGGCAGGACAGGGAGGTCCTACGAGCAGTACTTC	CAGRTGRSYEQYF
TRBV10-3	.	.	TRBJ1-6	TGTGCCATCAGTGAGTCTACAGGCGTCCTTTATAATTCACCCCTCCACTTT	CAISESTGVLYNSPLHF
TRBV6-2/TRBV6-3	.	.	TRBJ2-4	TGTGCCAGCAGGCCGTACCCTGCCGGGCTCCAAGGTAGCATTCAGTACTTC	CASRPYPAGLQGSIQYF
TRBV7-3	.	.	TRBJ2-5	TGTGCCAGCAGCTTAACGGGTCCGGGACTCCGCCAAGAGACCCAGTACTTC	CASSLTGPGLRQETQYF
TRBV29-1	.	TRBD2	TRBJ2-7	TGCAGCGTGATAGCGGGAGCGACACCCGAGCAGTACTTC	CSVIAGATPEQYF
TRBV20-1	.	TRBD2	TRBJ2-1	TGCAGTGCTTCCACTAGCGGGAGCGGACGGGAGCAGTTCTTC	CSASTSGSGREQFF
TRBV29-1	many	.	TRBJ1-2	TGCAGCGTTGAGGTACAGGAAAATAACTATGGCTACACCTTC	CSVEVQENNYGYTF
TRBV20-1	few	TRBD2	TRBJ2-3	TGCAGTGCTAGAGCTCTAGCGGGAGGTCGACTCAGCACAGATACGCAGTATTTT	CSARALAGGRLSTDTQYF
TRBV28	.	TRBD2	TRBJ2-7	TGTGCCAGCAGTCCCTCCGGGGTTTTTGCTAGCGGGATCAACGAGCAGTACTTC	CASSPSGVFASGINEQYF
TRBV20-1	.	TRBD2	TRBJ2-1	TGCAATGCTCCAACTAGCGGGAGTACCTACAATGAGCAGTTCTTC	CNAPTSGSTYNEQFF
TRBV10-3	.	TRBD2	TRBJ2-7	TGTGCCATCACCGCTGAGGGACTAGCGGGGTCCTACGAGCAGTACTTC	CAITAEGLAGSYEQYF
TRBV4-2	once	TRBD1	TRBJ1-6	TGTGCCAGCAGCCAAGCGCTCTGGGGGGGACAGGGCAGATCGGGTTCACCCCTCCACTTT	CASSQALWGGQGRSGSPLHF
TRBV15	.	.	TRBJ2-3	TGTGCCACCAGCAGAGATATAGGGGCAGATACGCAGTATTTT	CATSRDIGADTQYF
TRBV29-1	once	TRBD2	TRBJ2-5	TGCAGCTTTCGGGGGGAGATTATGGCCTCAGAGACCCAGTACTTC	CSFRGEIMASETQYF
TRBV5-1	few	.	TRBJ2-1	TGCGCCAGCAGCACAAGGATGGAGCAGTTCTTC	CASSTRMEQFF
TRBV28	.	.	TRBJ2-7	TGTGCCAGCAAAGCCCGTCTCCGGTCAGCTTACGAGCAGTACTTC	CASKARLRSAYEQYF
TRBV5-1	many	TRBD2	TRBJ2-1	TGTGCCAGCAGTCCGCTAGCGGGAGGAGGCAATGAGCAGTTCTTC	CASSPLAGGGNEQFF
TRBV30	.	TRBD1	TRBJ2-3	TGTGCCTGGAGAAGACAGGGTCCGGCAGATACGCAGTATTTT	CAWRRQGPADTQYF
TRBV20-1	.	.	TRBJ1-2	TGCAGTGCTAGGGGGGAAAGACGGACTTACTATGGCTACACCTTC	CSARGERRTYYGYTF
TRBV11-2	few	.	TRBJ1-5	TGTGCCAGCAGCTTAACCAGGAGCGGCAATCAGCCCCAGCATTTT	CASSLTRSGNQPQHF
TRBV18	.	TRBD2	TRBJ2-7	TGTGCCCGCTCACCAGACGGGAGGGGCTCCTACGAGCAGTACTTC	CARSPDGRGSYEQYF
TRBV11-1	.	.	TRBJ2-5	TGTGCCAGCAGCGCCATGGGGGGTACCGAGACCCAGTACTTC	CASSAMGGTETQYF
TRBV11-1	few	.	TRBJ2-7	TGTGCCAGCAGCAAAGACATCTACGAGCAGTACTTC	CASSKDIYEQYF
TRBV20-1	few	.	TRBJ2-1	TGCAGTGCTAGAGTTCCTGGCAGCAATTACAATGAGCAGTTCTTC	CSARVPGSNYNEQFF
TRBV10-3	.	TRBD2	TRBJ2-1	TGTGCCATCAGTGTGGGGACTAGCGGTAACAATGAGCAGTTCTTC	CAISVGTSGNNEQFF
TRBV4-1	.	TRBD2	TRBJ2-1	TGCGCCAGCAGCCAATTCGGGAGGGCCGGCGATGAGCAGTTCTTC	CASSQFGRAGDEQFF
TRBV12-3/TRBV12-4	few	.	TRBJ2-5	TGTGCCAGCAGTTTAAGGCTAGGGGAGAACAAGACCCAGTACTTC	CASSLRLGENKTQYF
TRBV18	once	TRBD2	TRBJ2-1	TGTGCCAGCTCATCGTCCTCGAGCGGGAGAATCTACAATGAGCAGTTCTTC	CASSSSSSGRIYNEQFF
TRBV3-1	few	.	TRBJ2-7	TGTGCCAGCAGCCATAGCCACGAGCAGTACTTC	CASSHSHEQYF
TRBV4-3	.	.	TRBJ2-1	TGCGCCAGCAGCCCCACAGACGGCTCCTACAATGAGCAGTTCTTC	CASSPTDGSYNEQFF
TRBV11-2	.	.	TRBJ2-7	TGTGCCAGCAGCTTAGGCTCCCATTCCTACGAGCAGTACTTC	CASSLGSHSYEQYF
TRBV20-1	.	.	TRBJ2-7	TGCAGTGCTAGAGACAGGGCGGGGATCTACGAGCAGTACTTC	CSARDRAGIYEQYF
TRBV4-1	many	TRBD1	TRBJ1-5	TGCGCCAGCAGCCAAGGGAGACAGGGCGGCGGCAATCAGCCCCAGCATTTT	CASSQGRQGGGNQPQHF
TRBV27	.	.	TRBJ1-2	TGTGCCAGCAGTTCCTACCCGGTTGCGGGCTACACCTTC	CASSSYPVAGYTF
TRBV7-2	.	.	TRBJ2-5	TGTGCCAGCAGCTTACGACGCTACCAAGAGACCCAGTACTTC	CASSLRRYQETQYF
TRBV20-1	few	TRBD2	TRBJ2-4	TGCAGTTCGGGACTAGCGGGAGTCGTAGCCAAAAACATTCAGTACTTC	CSSGLAGVVAKNIQYF
TRBV2	.	.	TRBJ2-6	TGTGCCAGCAGGACAGGCCTCTCTGGGGCCAACGTCCTGACTTTC	CASRTGLSGANVLTF
TRBV28	.	.	TRBJ2-7	TGTGCCAGCAGTTCAGTGACTAGAGGGTACGAGCAGTACTTC	CASSSVTRGYEQYF
TRBV7-9	.	.	TRBJ2-5	TGTGCCAGTAGCTTAGTTCCGGGAGCTGAGACCCAGTACTTC	CASSLVPGAETQYF
TRBV4-3	.	.	TRBJ2-7	TGCGCCAGCAGCGCAACCCCCGGCGGGACATTCTACGAGCAGTACTTC	CASSATPGGTFYEQYF
TRBV4-2	few	TRBD2	TRBJ2-3	TGTGCCAGCAGCCAATTAACTAGCGGGAGTAGCACAGATACGCAGTATTTT	CASSQLTSGSSTDTQYF
TRBV28	.	.	TRBJ2-7	TGTGCCAGCAGCCCCCTTGGGACCTACGAGCAGTACTTC	CASSPLGTYEQYF